This T cell receptor (beta chain) was identified during a study of CD8+ T cells in alopecia areata. Study in general: In an open-label trial, patients got 5 to 10 mg tofacitinib twice daily. Findings and caveats of the study: Scalp specimens additionally yield sequences from normal skin's resident alphabeta T cells. Tofacitinib yielded significantly lower scalp clonality and fewer expanded CD8+ clones among the top 100. On tofacitinib, scalp and blood still held many of the expanded lesional clones.

The V end was cut by 4 bases, the J end by 0 bases, with 7 bases between. The germline V gene encodes CDR1 MNHEY and CDR2 SVGAGI. The CDR3 consists of 15 residues. Treatment in this sample: oral pan-JAK inhibitor, 5-10 mg twice daily. Individuals with alopecia areata gave both lesional scalp punch biopsies and peripheral blood for collection. After isolation, RNA underwent reverse transcription to generate cDNA as the sequencing template. Assay used: immunoSEQ multiplex PCR; TCRdb lists only in-frame clones, some missing. The table lists under 25,000 clones, around three fifths of them singletons, with over 7% in the top ten. To note about this clone: The antigen is not known.

The receptor was derived from a human donor with alopecia areata. This chain links TRBV6-5 with TRBJ2-6; possibly TRBD1 for D (5 bases). The sequences come from skin, collected at week 4, from a patient treated with tofacitinib. The CDR3 region is CASSFDSSGANVLTF. The DNA for the CDR3 is TGTGCCAGCAGTTTCGACAGCTCTGGGGCCAACGTCCTGACTTTC.